This TCR beta chain was sequenced in a study of blood T cells in healthy people across ages. Overall study context: Every two T cells gave about one barcoded beta molecule via template switching.

At least 6.5 million PBMCs were isolated per sample. The authors extracted at least 6 micrograms of total RNA per sample. There are 14 residues in the CDR3. Sample-barcoded 5' priming and a J-beta primer mix drove a second PCR of about 7 to 12 cycles. Each TCR beta cDNA got a 12-nucleotide random molecular identifier. TCRdb used MiXCR to reprocess the 5' RACE reads, holding one entry per CDR3 protein. The sample lists fewer than 1,000,000 distinct CDR3 sequences; 35% to 50% were seen once. The sequenced sample consisted of blood. This rearrangement joins TRBV21-1 to TRBJ1-5. TRBV21-1 is termed a pseudogene. This receptor was obtained from an elderly man in good health. CDR3 loop: CASSKDSGNQPQHF. The CDR3 DNA sequence: TGTGCCAGCAGCAAAGACAGCGGCAATCAGCCCCAGCATTTT.